This section outlines one T cell receptor (beta chain) sequence together with its context. The target of this receptor is not known. No base quality information exists; no much larger clone differs at one position. TCRbeta CDR3 regions were amplified from genomic DNA using the immunoSEQ Assay, a bias-controlled multiplex PCR. As for the authors' bioinformatics: Nucleated cell counts per sample were estimated from amplification of reference gene primers within the assay. Sequence reads were collapsed and filtered to measure the absolute abundance of every unique TCRbeta CDR3 rearrangement. For each sample, productive Simpson clonality was calculated by taking the square root of Simpson's diversity index across productive rearrangements. This immuneACCESS table, as held by TCRdb, lists in-frame sequences with V and J called but not all clones. Of the missing ones, under half trace to an unresolved V gene in checked studies; the others have no known cause. V and J calls and clone size are copied from that table; D and trimming were computed from the DNA. The sample table holds more than 85,000 clones, of which 70% to 90% were seen once. The ten biggest clones cover about 4.2% of the sample.

The sample is drawn from a study of blood T cell repertoires in COVID-19 (dated by TCRdb to 2018 to 2021). With regard to the full study: Samples covering the acute and convalescent phases of COVID-19 were provided by collaborators in the United States, Italy and Spain. The sample metadata nearly always contained a de-identified subject ID, COVID-19 status, age in years and sex. A freely available public database, intended as a resource for researchers studying the immune response to SARS-CoV-2, is where the repertoires were released. Subjects who had been exposed to COVID-19, were actively infected with it, or had recovered from it provided the deeply sampled blood TCRbeta repertoires that made up the dataset. Where available, HLA class I and class II types were taken from metadata supplied by the sample provider and were not determined by assay-based typing. Samples were obtained from the ongoing ImmuneRACE study (first 160 participants) and from 1,254 subjects provided by 6 global collaborators. The material from the prospective study consisted of cDNA or gDNA derived from T cells, B-cell-depleted T cells, or PBMCs.

Overall study results and their limits: The amount of clinical and demographic metadata varied by source and participant and was provided uncurated.

Inclusive of the bounding cysteine and phenylalanine, the CDR3 is 14 residues long. The kept DNA is CDR3 alone, 42 bases in frame from the first base. Looking up the germline V gene yields CDR1 LGHNT and CDR2 FRNRAP. At the junction V is shortened by 5 bases and J by 1 base, with 11 bases in between. Each collaborating institution followed its own protocols to collect whole blood in K2EDTA tubes. For TCRbeta analysis, collaborator samples were shipped as frozen whole blood, as isolated PBMCs, or as DNA extracted from either sample type. The clonotype originates from an older man with acute or convalescent COVID-19. The chain is assembled from TRBV12-5 and TRBJ1-1, and the D gene may be TRBD1, 5 bases matching. Sequenced sample: peripheral blood. The nucleotide sequence reads TGTGCTAGTGGTCCCGGGGGGTCGAACACTGAAGCTTTCTTT. Translation gives CASGPGGSNTEAFF.